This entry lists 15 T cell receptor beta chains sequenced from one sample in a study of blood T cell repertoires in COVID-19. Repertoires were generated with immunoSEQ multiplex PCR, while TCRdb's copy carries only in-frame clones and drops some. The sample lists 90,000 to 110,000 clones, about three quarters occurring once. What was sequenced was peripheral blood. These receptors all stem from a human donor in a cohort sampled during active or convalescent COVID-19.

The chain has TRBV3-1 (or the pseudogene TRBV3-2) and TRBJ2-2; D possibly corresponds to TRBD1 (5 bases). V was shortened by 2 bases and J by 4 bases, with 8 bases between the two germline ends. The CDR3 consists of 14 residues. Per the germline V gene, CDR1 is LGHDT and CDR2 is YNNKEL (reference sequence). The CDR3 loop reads CASSQRQRTGELFF. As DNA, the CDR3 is TGTGCCAGCAGCCAAAGACAGCGCACCGGGGAGCTGTTTTTT.

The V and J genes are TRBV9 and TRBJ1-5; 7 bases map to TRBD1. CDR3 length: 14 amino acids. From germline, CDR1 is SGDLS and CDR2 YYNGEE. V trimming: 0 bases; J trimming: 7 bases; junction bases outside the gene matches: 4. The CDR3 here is CASSVEAGGQPQHF. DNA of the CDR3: TGTGCCAGCAGCGTAGAGGCAGGGGGGCAGCCCCAGCATTTT. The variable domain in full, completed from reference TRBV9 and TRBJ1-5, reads DSGVTQTPKHLITATGQRVTLRCSPRSGDLSVYWYQQSLDQGLQFLIQYYNGEERAKGNILERFSAQQFPDLHSELNLSSLELGDSALYFCASSVEAGGQPQHFGDGTRLSIL.

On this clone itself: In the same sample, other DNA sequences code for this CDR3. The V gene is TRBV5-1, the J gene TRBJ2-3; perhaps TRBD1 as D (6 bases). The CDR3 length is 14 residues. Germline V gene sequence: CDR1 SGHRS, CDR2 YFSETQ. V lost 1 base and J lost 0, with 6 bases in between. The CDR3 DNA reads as TGCGCCAGCAGCTTGCAGGGGAGCACAGATACGCAGTATTTT. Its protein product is CASSLQGSTDTQYF.

The CDR3 nucleotides are TGTGCCACCAGCAGTTGGGGAAAATGGGAGGAGACCCAGTACTTC. Its translation is CATSSWGKWEETQYF. The gene calls are TRBV15 and TRBJ2-5, with D perhaps matching TRBD2 (5 bases). The CDR3 length is 15 residues. Trimming took 3 bases from V and 5 from J, leaving 16 bases between them. CDR1 and CDR2 (germline): LNHNV, YYDKDF (reference sequence). The variable domain in full, completed from reference TRBV15 and TRBJ2-5, reads DAMVIQNPRYQVTQFGKPVTLSCSQTLNHNVMYWYQQKSSQAPKLLFHYYDKDFNNEADTPDNFQSRRPNTSFCFLDIRSPGLGDTAMYLCATSSWGKWEETQYFGPGTRLLVL.

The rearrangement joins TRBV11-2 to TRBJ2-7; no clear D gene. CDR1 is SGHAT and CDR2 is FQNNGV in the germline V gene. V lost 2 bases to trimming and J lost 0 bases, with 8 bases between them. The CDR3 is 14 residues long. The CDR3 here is CASSLQQRSYEQYF. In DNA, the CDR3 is TGTGCCAGCAGCTTACAACAACGCTCCTACGAGCAGTACTTC.

The CDR3 DNA is TGTGCCAGCAGCTTGAACGGGTGGAACTACAATGAGCAGTTCTTC. Its translation: CASSLNGWNYNEQFF. The rearrangement uses TRBV5-4 and TRBJ2-1; D remains unclear. The V gene lost 1 base and the J gene lost 3 bases, with 11 bases spanning the gap. The CDR3 sequence is 15 residues long. CDR1 is SGHNT and CDR2 is YYREEE in the germline V gene (reference sequence).

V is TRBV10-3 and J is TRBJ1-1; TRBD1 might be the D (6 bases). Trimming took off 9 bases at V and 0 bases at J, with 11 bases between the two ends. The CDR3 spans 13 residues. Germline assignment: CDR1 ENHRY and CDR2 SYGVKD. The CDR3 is CAIRGFVNTEAFF. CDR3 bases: TGTGCCATTAGGGGGTTTGTGAACACTGAAGCTTTCTTT.

The CDR3 DNA follows: TGTGCCAGCAGCTTCGGGAGCCAAGCCTACGAGCAGTACTTC. This codes for CASSFGSQAYEQYF. This sequence joins TRBV5-6 and TRBJ2-7, with D tentatively TRBD2 (6 bases). V was trimmed by 2 bases and J by 2 bases, leaving 11 bases between them. The length of the CDR3 is 14 residues. In germline, CDR1 is SGHDT, CDR2 YYEEEE. Full variable domain (missing parts from reference TRBV5-6 and TRBJ2-7): DAGVTQSPTHLIKTRGQQVTLRCSPKSGHDTVSWYQQALGQGPQFIFQYYEEEERQRGNFPDRFSGHQFPNYSSELNVNALLLGDSALYLCASSFGSQAYEQYFGPGTRLTVT.

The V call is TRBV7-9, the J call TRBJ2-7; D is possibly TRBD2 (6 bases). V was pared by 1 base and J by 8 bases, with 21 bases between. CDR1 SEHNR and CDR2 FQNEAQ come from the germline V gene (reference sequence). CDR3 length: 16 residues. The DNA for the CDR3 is TGTGCCAGCAGCTTAGTAGGCGTGGGAGGCAACGCGAAGCAGTACTTC. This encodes CASSLVGVGGNAKQYF.

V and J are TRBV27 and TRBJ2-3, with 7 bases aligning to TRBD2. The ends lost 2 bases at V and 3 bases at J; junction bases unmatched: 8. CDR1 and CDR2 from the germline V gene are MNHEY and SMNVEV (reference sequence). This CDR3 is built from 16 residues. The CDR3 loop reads CASSLGPRGETDTQYF. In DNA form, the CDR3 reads TGTGCCAGCAGTTTAGGTCCCCGGGGGGAGACAGATACGCAGTATTTT.

Written as DNA, the CDR3 is TGCAGTGCTAGTGACCGGACAGGCATTGGGTCCCAGCATTTT. It specifies CSASDRTGIGSQHF. The chain recombines TRBV20-1 with TRBJ1-5, with TRBD1 matching over 7 bases. Trimming took 3 bases from V and 11 from J; bases not matched to a gene: 13. CDR3 length equals 14 residues. The germline V gene encodes CDR1 DFQATT and CDR2 SNEGSKA (reference sequence).

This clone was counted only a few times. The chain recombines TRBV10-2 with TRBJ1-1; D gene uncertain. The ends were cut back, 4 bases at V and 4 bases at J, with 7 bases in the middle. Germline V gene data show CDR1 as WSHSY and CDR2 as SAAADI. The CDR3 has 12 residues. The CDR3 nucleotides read TGCGCCAGCAGTGCCGTCAGCACTGAAGCTTTCTTT. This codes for CASSAVSTEAFF.

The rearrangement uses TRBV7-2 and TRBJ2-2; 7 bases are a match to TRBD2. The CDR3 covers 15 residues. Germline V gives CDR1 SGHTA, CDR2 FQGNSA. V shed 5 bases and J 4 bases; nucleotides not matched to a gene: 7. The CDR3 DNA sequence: TGTGCCAGCAGCCCCGGACTAGTTGCCACCGGGGAGCTGTTTTTT. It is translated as CASSPGLVATGELFF.

In DNA form, the CDR3 reads TGTGCCAGCACAAGTTGGGGGGTCTACGAGCAGTACTTC. Translation: CASTSWGVYEQYF. The chain is built from TRBV12-3 or TRBV12-4 and TRBJ2-7; perhaps TRBD2 as D (6 bases). The CDR3 contains 13 residues. V was cut by 7 bases and J by 3 bases, with 13 bases left in between.

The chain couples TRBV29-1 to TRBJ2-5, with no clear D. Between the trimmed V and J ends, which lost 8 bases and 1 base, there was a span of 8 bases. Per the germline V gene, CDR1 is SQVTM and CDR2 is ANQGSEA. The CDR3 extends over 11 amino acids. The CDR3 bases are TGCAGCTTCTCCCTCCAAGAGACCCAGTACTTC. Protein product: CSFSLQETQYF. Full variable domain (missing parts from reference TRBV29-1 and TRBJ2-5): SAVISQKPSRDICQRGTSLTIQCQVDSQVTMMFWYRQQPGQSLTLIATANQGSEATYESGFVIDKFPISRPNLTFSTLTVSNMSPEDSSIYLCSFSLQETQYFGPGTRLLVL.